A single sample gave rise to the 6 T cell receptor beta chains below, sequenced in a study of cytomegalovirus exposure and HLA in healthy donors. PCR used 60 Vbeta primers and 13 Jbeta primers. Profiled with immunoSEQ multiplex PCR; TCRdb holds only in-frame clones, not every one. Of tens of thousands of clones in the sample, approximately 76% were seen once. Sequenced sample: PBMCs. The source of these receptors is a woman aged 25 to 45 in good health and CMV-seropositive.

The rearrangement links TRBV29-1 to TRBJ1-2; the match to TRBD1 covers 9 bases. CDR3 length equals 13 residues. The germline gives CDR1 SQVTM, CDR2 ANQGSEA. Trimming at V came to 7 bases and at J to 3 bases, leaving 6 bases not matched to a gene. The CDR3 is CSDIQGADYGYTF. The CDR3 region has the DNA TGCAGCGATATACAGGGGGCGGACTATGGCTACACCTTC.

This sequence joins TRBV11-2 and TRBJ2-2, with 12 bases lining up with TRBD2. V trimming: 5 bases; J trimming: 4 bases; junction bases outside the gene matches: 2. The CDR3 spans 15 residues. Germline-derived CDR1 and CDR2 are SGHAT and FQNNGV. The chain's CDR3 is CASSRTSGTTGELFF. The DNA for the CDR3 is TGTGCCAGCAGCAGGACTAGCGGGACCACCGGGGAGCTGTTTTTT.

The chain couples TRBV10-1 to TRBJ1-5, with 7 bases matching TRBD1. V gave up 10 bases and J gave up 1 base; unmatched junction bases: 31. The CDR3 loop spans 22 amino acids. Germline assignment: CDR1 WNHNN and CDR2 SYGVQD (reference sequence). The CDR3: CATKPGTVSYGGDRYSNQPQHF. The CDR3 DNA sequence: TGCGCCACCAAACCGGGGACAGTCTCCTATGGGGGTGACAGGTACAGCAATCAGCCCCAGCATTTT.

This clone has a handful of counts. This chain uses TRBV6-1 with TRBJ2-6, with D maybe TRBD1 (6 bases). The germline CDR1 and CDR2 sequences are MNHNS and SASEGT. The CDR3 sequence is 15 residues long. Trimming removed 6 bases from V and 4 bases from J, with 13 bases in between. Written as DNA, the CDR3 is TGTGCCAGCAGAATGCAGGGGTCAGGGGCCAACGTCCTGACTTTC. It encodes CASRMQGSGANVLTF.

This clone has a handful of counts. This chain joins TRBV6-1 and TRBJ1-5; TRBD1 might be the D (5 bases). With 6 bases removed from V and 4 bases from J, the gap between germline ends came to 10 bases. The CDR3 covers 13 residues. The germline V gene encodes CDR1 MNHNS and CDR2 SASEGT. The CDR3 reads CASSTQGNQPQHF. Here the CDR3 DNA reads TGTGCCAGCAGCACCCAGGGAAATCAGCCCCAGCATTTT.

This clone was seen a single time. V gene TRBV25-1 combines with J gene TRBJ2-1; no clear D gene. The CDR3 has 10 amino acids. Trimming stripped 4 bases from V and 8 bases from J, with 3 bases between. CDR1 and CDR2 (germline): MGHDK, SYGVNS. In DNA, the CDR3 is TGTGCCAGCAGTGCGGATGAGCAGTTCTTC. This translates into CASSADEQFF.